Presented here are 3 T cell receptor beta chains from one specimen sequenced in a study of blood T cells in healthy people across ages. A second PCR of 7 to 11 cycles used a sample-barcoded 5' primer and a J-beta primer mix. Each CDR3 protein is one row after TCRdb ran MiXCR on the 5' RACE reads. Found here are over 1,500,000 distinct CDR3 sequences, roughly two fifths of them singletons; the top ten hold 23%. The source material was blood. The receptors here all came from a human donor in good health.

This clonotype was picked up a small number of times. The chain joins TRBV5-1 to TRBJ1-5; D may be TRBD1 (5 bases). The germline V gene encodes CDR1 SGHRS and CDR2 YFSETQ. The CDR3 has 14 amino acids. The germline V and J ends were trimmed by 5 bases and 9 bases, with 18 bases remaining between them. The CDR3 loop is CASRSGPLEWPQHF. The DNA of the CDR3 is TGCGCCAGCAGGTCAGGGCCCCTGGAGTGGCCCCAGCATTTT. Drawing the rest from reference TRBV5-1 and TRBJ1-5, the complete variable domain is KAGVTQTPRYLIKTRGQQVTLSCSPISGHRSVSWYQQTPGQGLQFLFEYFSETQRNKGNFPGRFSGRQFSNSRSEMNVSTLELGDSALYLCASRSGPLEWPQHFGDGTRLSIL.

The chain carries TRBV20-1 and TRBJ2-7; 8 bases are a match to TRBD1. The CDR3 length is 13 residues. J gave up 0 bases and V 7 bases, and 5 bases lay outside the gene matches. Germline CDR1 reads DFQATT; CDR2 reads SNEGSKA (reference sequence). The DNA of the CDR3 is TGCAGTGTTCTGACAGGGGACTCCTACGAGCAGTACTTC. Encoded protein: CSVLTGDSYEQYF.

This clonotype has a handful of counts. This chain connects TRBV7-9 to TRBJ2-7, with a possible D match to TRBD1 (5 bases). Trimming shortened V by 5 bases and J by 0 bases, and 17 bases separated the two germline ends. Looked up from germline, CDR1 is SEHNR and CDR2 is FQNEAQ (reference sequence). This CDR3 spans 16 amino acids. CDR3 in DNA: TGTGCCAGCAGCCTTTCCCCAGGGCCGAGCTCCTACGAGCAGTACTTC. It is translated as CASSLSPGPSSYEQYF.